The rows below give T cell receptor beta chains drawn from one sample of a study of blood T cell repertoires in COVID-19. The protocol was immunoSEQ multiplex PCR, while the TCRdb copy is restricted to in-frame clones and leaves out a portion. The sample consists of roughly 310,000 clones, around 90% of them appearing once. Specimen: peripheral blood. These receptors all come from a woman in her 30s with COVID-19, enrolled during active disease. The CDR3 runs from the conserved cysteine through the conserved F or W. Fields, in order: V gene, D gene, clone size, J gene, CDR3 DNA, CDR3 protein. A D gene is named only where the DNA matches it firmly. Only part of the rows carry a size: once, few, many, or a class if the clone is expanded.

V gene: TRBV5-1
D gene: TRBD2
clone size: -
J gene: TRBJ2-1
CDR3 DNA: TGCGCCAGCAGCTTGGGTTTACTAGCGGGAGTCAATGAGCAGTTCTTC
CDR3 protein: CASSLGLLAGVNEQFF

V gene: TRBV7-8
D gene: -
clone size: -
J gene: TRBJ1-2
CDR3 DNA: TGTGCCAGCAGCTCTCAGGGTCGCTATGGCTACACCTTC
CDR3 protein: CASSSQGRYGYTF

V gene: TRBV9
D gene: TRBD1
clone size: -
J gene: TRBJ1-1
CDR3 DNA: TGTGCCAGCAGGGAAACAGGGGTAAACACTGAAGCTTTCTTT
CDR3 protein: CASRETGVNTEAFF

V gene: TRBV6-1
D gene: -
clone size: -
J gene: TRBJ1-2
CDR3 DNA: TGTGCCAGCAGTGAGGTCTCGTACAGCTATGGCTACACCTTC
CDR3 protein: CASSEVSYSYGYTF

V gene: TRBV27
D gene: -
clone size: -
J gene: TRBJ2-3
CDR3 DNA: TGTGCCAGCAGCGAGCACACAGATACGCAGTATTTT
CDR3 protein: CASSEHTDTQYF

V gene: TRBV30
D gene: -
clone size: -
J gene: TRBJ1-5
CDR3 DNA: TGTGCCTGGAGGTCTCCAGGGTCCGAGCCCCAGCATTTT
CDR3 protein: CAWRSPGSEPQHF

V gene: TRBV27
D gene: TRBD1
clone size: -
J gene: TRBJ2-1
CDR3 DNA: TGTGCCAGCAGTTTAAGTTGGGGACAGGGTGTTCCGGATGAGCAGTTCTTC
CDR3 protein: CASSLSWGQGVPDEQFF

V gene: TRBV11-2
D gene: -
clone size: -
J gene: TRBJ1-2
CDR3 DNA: TGTGCCAGCAGTACCCTCTTCAGGGGCAACCACCGTCCTGGCTACACCTTC
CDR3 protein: CASSTLFRGNHRPGYTF

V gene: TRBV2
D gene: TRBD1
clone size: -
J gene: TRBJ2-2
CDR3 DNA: TGTGCCAGCAGGGGACAGGGGTCCACCGGGGAGCTGTTTTTT
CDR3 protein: CASRGQGSTGELFF

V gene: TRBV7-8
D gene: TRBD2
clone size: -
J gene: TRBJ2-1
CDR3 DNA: TGTGCCAGCATCCGCCGGGAGGGCGTAGGCAATGAGCAGTTCTTC
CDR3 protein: CASIRREGVGNEQFF

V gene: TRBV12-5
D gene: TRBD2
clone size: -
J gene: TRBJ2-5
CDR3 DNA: TGTGCTAGTGCCAGGACTAGCGGGCAAGAGACCCAGTACTTC
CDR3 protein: CASARTSGQETQYF

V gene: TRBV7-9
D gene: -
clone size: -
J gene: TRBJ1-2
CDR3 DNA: TGTGCCAGCAGCTCGACCGGGAGGACGTTCGATGGCTACACCTTC
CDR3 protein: CASSSTGRTFDGYTF

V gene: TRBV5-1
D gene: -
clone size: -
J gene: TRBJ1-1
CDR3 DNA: TGCGCCAGCAGCTTAGGGGTCGGTAGTTTCGGCCGGGGGAAAAACACTGAAGCTTTCTTT
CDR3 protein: CASSLGVGSFGRGKNTEAFF

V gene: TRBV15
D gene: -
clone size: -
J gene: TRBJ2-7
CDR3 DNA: TGTGCCACCAGCAGAGGTTTAGCAGGGGGGCGGTTGATCGGTTACGAGCAGTACTTC
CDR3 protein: CATSRGLAGGRLIGYEQYF

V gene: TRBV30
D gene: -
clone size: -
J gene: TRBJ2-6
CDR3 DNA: TGTGCCTGGAGTGGCAGCTCTGGGGCCAACGTCCTGACTTTC
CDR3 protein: CAWSGSSGANVLTF

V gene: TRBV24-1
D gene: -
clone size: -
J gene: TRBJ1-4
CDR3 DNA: TGTGCCACCAGTGCCGGGGGTGAAAAACTGTTTTTT
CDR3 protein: CATSAGGEKLFF

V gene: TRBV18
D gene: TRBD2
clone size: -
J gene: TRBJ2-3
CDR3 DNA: TGTGCCAGCTCACCTAACAGTAGAAGCGGGACTGGCGCAGATACGCAGTATTTT
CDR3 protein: CASSPNSRSGTGADTQYF

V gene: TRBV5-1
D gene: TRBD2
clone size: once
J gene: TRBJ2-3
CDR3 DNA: TGCGCCAGCAGCTCCGGACTAGCGGGAGGACCCAGCACAGATACGCAGTATTTT
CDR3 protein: CASSSGLAGGPSTDTQYF

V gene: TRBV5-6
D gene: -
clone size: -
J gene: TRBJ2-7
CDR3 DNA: TGTGCCAGCAGCTCGCTGGCGGGGAGCTCCTACGAGCAGTACTTC
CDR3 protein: CASSSLAGSSYEQYF

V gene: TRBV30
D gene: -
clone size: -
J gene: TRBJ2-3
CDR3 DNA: TGTGCCTGGAAGGGCGGGTTCGATACGCAGTATTTT
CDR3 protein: CAWKGGFDTQYF

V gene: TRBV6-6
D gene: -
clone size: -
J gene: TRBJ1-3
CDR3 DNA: TGTGCCAGCAGTTACACGGGGGGAAACACCATATATTTT
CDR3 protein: CASSYTGGNTIYF

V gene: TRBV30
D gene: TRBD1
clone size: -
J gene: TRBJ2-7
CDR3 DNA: TGTGCCTGGGGGACAGGGAAAGGCGAGCAGTACTTC
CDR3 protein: CAWGTGKGEQYF

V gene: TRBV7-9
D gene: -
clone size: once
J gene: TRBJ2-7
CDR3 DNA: TGTGCCAGCAGCTTGGGACAAGGGGGCTCCTACGAGCAGTACTTC
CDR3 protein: CASSLGQGGSYEQYF

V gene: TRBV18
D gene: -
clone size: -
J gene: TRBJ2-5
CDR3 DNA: TGTGCCAGCTCCCTCCGTGGTAGCGGAGAACAAGAGACCCAGTACTTC
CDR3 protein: CASSLRGSGEQETQYF

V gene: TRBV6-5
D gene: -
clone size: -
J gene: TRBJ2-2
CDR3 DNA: TGTGCCAGCAGTTACGGCAGAACCGGGGAGCTGTTTTTT
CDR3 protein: CASSYGRTGELFF

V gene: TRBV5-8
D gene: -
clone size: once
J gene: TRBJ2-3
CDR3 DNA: TGTGCCAGCAGCTCAAGGACAGCCTCCACAGATACGCAGTATTTT
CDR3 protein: CASSSRTASTDTQYF

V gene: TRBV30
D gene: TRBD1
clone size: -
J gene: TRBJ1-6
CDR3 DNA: TGTGCCTGGAAATCTCATAACAGGGGGAGTGATTCACCCCTCCACTTT
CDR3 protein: CAWKSHNRGSDSPLHF

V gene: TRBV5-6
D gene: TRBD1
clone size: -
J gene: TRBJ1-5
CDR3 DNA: TGTGCCAGCAGCCCGCAGACAGGGCTACATCAGCCCCAGCATTTT
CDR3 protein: CASSPQTGLHQPQHF

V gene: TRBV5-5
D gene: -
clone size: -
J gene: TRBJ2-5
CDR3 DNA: TGTGCCAGCAGCTTGGGTAGTTGGGAGACCCAGTACTTC
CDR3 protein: CASSLGSWETQYF

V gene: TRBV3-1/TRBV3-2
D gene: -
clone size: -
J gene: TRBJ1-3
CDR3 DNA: TGTGCCAGCACCGGGGGGCCTCTGTCTGGAAACACCATATATTTT
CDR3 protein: CASTGGPLSGNTIYF

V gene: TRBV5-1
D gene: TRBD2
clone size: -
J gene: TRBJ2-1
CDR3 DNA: TGCGCCAGCAGCTCCTATAGCGGGGGGGTTTACAATGAGCAGTTCTTC
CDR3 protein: CASSSYSGGVYNEQFF

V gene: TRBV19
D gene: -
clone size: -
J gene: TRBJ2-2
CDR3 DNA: TGTGCCAGTAGTACCACTAGTGGGGGGGAGCTGTTTTTT
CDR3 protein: CASSTTSGGELFF

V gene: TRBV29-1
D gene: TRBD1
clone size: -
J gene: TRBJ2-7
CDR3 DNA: TGCAGCGTCACGACAGGGGGCGGCTACGAGCAGTACTTC
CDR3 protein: CSVTTGGGYEQYF

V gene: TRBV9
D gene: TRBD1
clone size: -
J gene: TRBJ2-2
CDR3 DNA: TGTGCCAGCAGCGTATCCGGGACAGCGAACACCGGGGAGCTGTTTTTT
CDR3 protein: CASSVSGTANTGELFF

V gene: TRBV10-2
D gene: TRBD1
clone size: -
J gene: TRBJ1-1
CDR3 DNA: TGCGCCAGCAGTGGTCCCGGGACAGGGGAGTCTGAAGCTTTCTTT
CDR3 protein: CASSGPGTGESEAFF

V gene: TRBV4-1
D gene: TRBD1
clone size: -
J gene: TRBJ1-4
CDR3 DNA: TGCGCCAGCAGCCAAGGTTCAGGACCGGGACAGGGTGGCGAAAAACTGTTTTTT
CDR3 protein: CASSQGSGPGQGGEKLFF

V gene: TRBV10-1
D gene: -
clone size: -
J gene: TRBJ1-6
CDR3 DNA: TGCGCCAGCAGTGAAATGCCGGGTAATTCACCCCTCCACTTT
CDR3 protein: CASSEMPGNSPLHF

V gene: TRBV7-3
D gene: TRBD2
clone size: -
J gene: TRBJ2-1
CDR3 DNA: TGTGCCAGCAGCCAAAACGGGGGAGGGCAAAATGAGCAGTTCTTC
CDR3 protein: CASSQNGGGQNEQFF

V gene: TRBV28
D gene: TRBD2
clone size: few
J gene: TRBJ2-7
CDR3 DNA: TGTGCCAGCAGTTTAATGTCCCTAGCGGGAGTGTCCTACGAGCAGTACTTC
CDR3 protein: CASSLMSLAGVSYEQYF

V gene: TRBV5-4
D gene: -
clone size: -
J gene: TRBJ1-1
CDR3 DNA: TGTGCCAGCAGCCGCGGGCCGATCGGCACTGAAGCTTTCTTT
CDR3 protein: CASSRGPIGTEAFF

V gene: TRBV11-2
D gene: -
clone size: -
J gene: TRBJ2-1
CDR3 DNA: TGTGCCAGCAGCTTATCCGCGGGGAGCAATGAGCAGTTCTTC
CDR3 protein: CASSLSAGSNEQFF

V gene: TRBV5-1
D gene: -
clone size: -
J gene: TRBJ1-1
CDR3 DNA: TGCGCCAGCAGCTTCCTATCTGGTCCTGAAGCTTTCTTT
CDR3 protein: CASSFLSGPEAFF

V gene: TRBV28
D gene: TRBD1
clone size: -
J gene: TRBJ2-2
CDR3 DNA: TGTGCCAGCAGTTTACCAGTCCGGGCAGGGGGTTATGGCGGGGAGCTGTTTTTT
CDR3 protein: CASSLPVRAGGYGGELFF

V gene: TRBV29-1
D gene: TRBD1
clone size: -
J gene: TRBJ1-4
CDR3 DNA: TGCAGCGTTGAGACCGGGACAGGGGATGAAAAACTGTTTTTT
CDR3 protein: CSVETGTGDEKLFF

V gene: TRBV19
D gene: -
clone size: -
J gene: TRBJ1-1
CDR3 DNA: TGTGCCAGTAGTACCCCTAAAGGCGGGGGCTGGGAAGCTTTCTTT
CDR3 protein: CASSTPKGGGWEAFF

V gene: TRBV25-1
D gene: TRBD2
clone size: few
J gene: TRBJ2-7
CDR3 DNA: TGTGCCAGCAGTGAATGGAGTAGCGGGAGCTCCTACGAGCAGTACTTC
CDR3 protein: CASSEWSSGSSYEQYF

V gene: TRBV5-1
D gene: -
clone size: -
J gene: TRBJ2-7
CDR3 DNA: TGCGCCAGCAGCCTGGCCAGCGGAGCCTCCTACGAGCAGTACTTC
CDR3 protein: CASSLASGASYEQYF

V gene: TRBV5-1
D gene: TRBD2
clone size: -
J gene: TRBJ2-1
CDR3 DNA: TGCGCCAGCAGCGGGGGACTAGCGGGATCCAATGAGCAGTTCTTC
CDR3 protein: CASSGGLAGSNEQFF

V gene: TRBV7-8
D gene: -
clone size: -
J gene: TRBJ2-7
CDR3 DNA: TGTGCCAGCAGCTTAGACTCGAGCGCTGGCTACGAGCAGTACTTC
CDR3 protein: CASSLDSSAGYEQYF

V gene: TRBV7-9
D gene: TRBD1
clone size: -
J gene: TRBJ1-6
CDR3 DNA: TGTGCCAGCAGCACACAGGGGGATAATTCACCCCTCCACTTT
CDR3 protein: CASSTQGDNSPLHF

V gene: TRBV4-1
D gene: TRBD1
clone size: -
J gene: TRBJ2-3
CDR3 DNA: TGCGCCAGCAGCCATTCCGGACAGGTCCAAGATACGCAGTATTTT
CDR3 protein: CASSHSGQVQDTQYF

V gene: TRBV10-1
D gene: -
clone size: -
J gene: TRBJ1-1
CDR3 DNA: TGCGCCAGCAGTAAGACAGGGAACACTGAAGCTTTCTTT
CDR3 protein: CASSKTGNTEAFF

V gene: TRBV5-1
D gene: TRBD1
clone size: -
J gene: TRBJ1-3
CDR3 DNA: TGCGCCAGCAGCTTGGCAGGGGGTCTGACAGACACCATATATTTT
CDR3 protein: CASSLAGGLTDTIYF

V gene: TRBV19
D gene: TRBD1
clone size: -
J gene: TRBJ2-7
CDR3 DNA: TGTGCCAGTAGTATGGGCAGGGGGCTCGAGCAGTACTTC
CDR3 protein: CASSMGRGLEQYF

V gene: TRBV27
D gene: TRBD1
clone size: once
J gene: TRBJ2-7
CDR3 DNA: TGTGCCAGCAGTTCACCGGGACAGGGGGTTTACGAGCAGTACTTC
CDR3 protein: CASSSPGQGVYEQYF

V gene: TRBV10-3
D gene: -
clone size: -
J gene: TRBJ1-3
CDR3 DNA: TGTGCCATCAGTGAGATCGGGGAGTCTGGAAACACCATATATTTT
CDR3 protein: CAISEIGESGNTIYF